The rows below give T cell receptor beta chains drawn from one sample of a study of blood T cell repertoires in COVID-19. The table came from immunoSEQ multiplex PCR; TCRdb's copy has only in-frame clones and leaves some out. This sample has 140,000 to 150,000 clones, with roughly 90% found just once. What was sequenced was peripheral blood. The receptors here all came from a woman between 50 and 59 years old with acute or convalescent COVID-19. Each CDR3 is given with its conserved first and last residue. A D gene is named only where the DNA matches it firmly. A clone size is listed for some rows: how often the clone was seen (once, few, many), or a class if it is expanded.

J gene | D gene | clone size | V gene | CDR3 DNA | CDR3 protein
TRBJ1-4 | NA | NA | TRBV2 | TGTGCCAGCAGTTGGTACAGGGCTTTGGATGAAAAACTGTTTTTT | CASSWYRALDEKLFF
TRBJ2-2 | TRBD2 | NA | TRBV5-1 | TGCGCCAGCAGCTTGGCGACTCGCGCTAGCGGGGGGGCGAGGACCGGGGAGCTGTTTTTT | CASSLATRASGGARTGELFF
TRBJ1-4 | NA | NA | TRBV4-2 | TGTGCCAGCAGCCAAGATTCGGGGGTAGATGAAAAACTGTTTTTT | CASSQDSGVDEKLFF
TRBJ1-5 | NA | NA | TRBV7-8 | TGTGCCAGCAGGGGGCAGGGTGATCAGCCCCAGCATTTT | CASRGQGDQPQHF
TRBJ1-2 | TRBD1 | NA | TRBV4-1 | TGCGCCAGCAGCCAAAGGTCCGCGGGGACAGTCTATGGCTACACCTTC | CASSQRSAGTVYGYTF
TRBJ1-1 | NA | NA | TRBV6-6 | TGTGCCAGCAGTTACGAGAGTATGAACACTGAAGCTTTCTTT | CASSYESMNTEAFF
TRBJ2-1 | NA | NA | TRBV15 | TGTGCCACCAGCAGAGAAGGGACAAGCTCCTACAATGAGCAGTTCTTC | CATSREGTSSYNEQFF
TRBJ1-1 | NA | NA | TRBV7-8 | TGTGCCAGCAGCCAGACAGGAATGAACACTGAAGCTTTCTTT | CASSQTGMNTEAFF
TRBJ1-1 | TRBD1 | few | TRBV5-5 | TGTGCCAGCAGCTGGACAGGCATGGCTGAAGCTTTCTTT | CASSWTGMAEAFF
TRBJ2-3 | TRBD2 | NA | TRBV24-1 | TGTGCCACCAGTGACCCACTAGCGGGGGCGGGAGATACGCAGTATTTT | CATSDPLAGAGDTQYF
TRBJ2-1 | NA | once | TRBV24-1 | TGTGCCACCAGTGGGACAGTCGTCTACAATGAGCAGTTCTTC | CATSGTVVYNEQFF
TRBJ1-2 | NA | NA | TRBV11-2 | TGTGCCAGCAGCGCACAGGGATACCACACCTTC | CASSAQGYHTF
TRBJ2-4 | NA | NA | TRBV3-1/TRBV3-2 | TGTGCCAGCAGCCAAGATTGGGGGGGCCAGGGAAACATTCAGTACTTC | CASSQDWGGQGNIQYF
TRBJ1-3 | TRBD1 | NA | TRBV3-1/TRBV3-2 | TGTGCCAGCAGCCTACAGGGGGCCTACTCTGGAAACACCATATATTTT | CASSLQGAYSGNTIYF
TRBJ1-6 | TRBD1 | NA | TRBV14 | TGTGCCAGCAGCTCGGGACAGGTTAATTCACCCCTCCACTTT | CASSSGQVNSPLHF
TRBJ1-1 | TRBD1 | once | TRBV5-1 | TGCGCCAGCAGCTTGAAGGGGTCGCCAGGGGGGACTGAAGCTTTCTTT | CASSLKGSPGGTEAFF
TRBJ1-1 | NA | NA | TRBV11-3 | TGTGCCAGCAGCTTAGGCAGGGCGAACACTGAAGCTTTCTTT | CASSLGRANTEAFF
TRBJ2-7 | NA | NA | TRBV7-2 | TGTGCCAGCAGCGCCAACAGGGTCTCCTACGAGCAGTACTTC | CASSANRVSYEQYF
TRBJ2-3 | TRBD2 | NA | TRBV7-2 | TGTGCCAGCAGCTTAGGGCAGCGGGGGACAGATACGCAGTATTTT | CASSLGQRGTDTQYF
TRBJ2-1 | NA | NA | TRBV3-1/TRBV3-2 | TGTGCCAGCAGCCGGGATAGCGGCGCCTACAATGAGCAGTTCTTC | CASSRDSGAYNEQFF
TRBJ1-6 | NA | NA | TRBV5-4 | TGTGCCAGCAGCTGGAAGACAGGAGTAGGATCACCCCTCCACTTT | CASSWKTGVGSPLHF
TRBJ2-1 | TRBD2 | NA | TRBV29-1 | TGCAGCGTTGAAAGGACTAGCGGGGGGAGCTCCTACAATGAGCAGTTCTTC | CSVERTSGGSSYNEQFF
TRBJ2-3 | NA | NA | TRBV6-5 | TGTGCCAGCAGTACGGGACATCACACAGATACGCAGTATTTT | CASSTGHHTDTQYF
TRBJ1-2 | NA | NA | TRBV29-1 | TGCAGCGCCGCCCCGGGGGGGTCAGGCTACACCTTC | CSAAPGGSGYTF
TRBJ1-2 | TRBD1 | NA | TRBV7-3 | TGTGCCAGCAGCCCTATTACGGGACAGGGGGCAATCGGTGGCTACACCTTC | CASSPITGQGAIGGYTF
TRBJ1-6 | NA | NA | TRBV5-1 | TGCGCCAGCAGCTTTGGGGGGAGAGATTCACCCCTCCACTTT | CASSFGGRDSPLHF
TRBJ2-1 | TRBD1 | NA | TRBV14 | TGTGCCAGCAGCCCCAGACAGGGGGCCAGACAGTTCTTC | CASSPRQGARQFF
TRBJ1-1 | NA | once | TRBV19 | TGTGCCAGTAGTATAAATCCCGGCCAGGTCACTGAAGCTTTCTTT | CASSINPGQVTEAFF
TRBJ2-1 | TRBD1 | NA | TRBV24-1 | TGTGCCACCAATCGTCGGACAGGGGTGCATGAGCAGTTCTTC | CATNRRTGVHEQFF